These 32 T cell receptor beta chains came from one sample sequenced in a study of vaccination and CD4 T cells after COVID-19. The treatment was: roughly 10-day PBMC culture with coronavirus spike peptide pools or control peptides (ViraFEST assay). These TCRs' antigens remain unknown. The Oncomine TCR Beta short-read assay sequenced DNA from cultured CD4+ T cells. TCRdb called the PCR reads again in MiXCR, with one record for every CDR3 protein. Of just over 15,000 distinct CDR3 sequences listed, 55% to 85% are singletons. Sequenced material: CD4+ T cells from blood, cultured in vitro. These receptors were obtained from a human donor who had recovered from COVID-19.

The chain joins TRBV7-9 to TRBJ2-3; D remains unclear. The CDR3 totals 12 residues. The V gene lost 7 bases and the J gene lost 3 bases, with 8 bases spanning the gap. Germline assignment: CDR1 SEHNR and CDR2 FQNEAQ (reference sequence). CDR3 sequence reads: CASIVMTDTQYF. CDR3 nucleotides: TGTGCCAGCATAGTGATGACAGATACGCAGTATTTT.

The chain's CDR3 is CSVSFQLVSTDTQYF. In nucleotides, the CDR3 is TGCAGCGTTAGCTTCCAACTAGTGAGCACAGATACGCAGTATTTT. This sequence joins TRBV29-1 and TRBJ2-3, with D perhaps TRBD2 (5 bases). Trimming took 5 bases from V and 0 from J, leaving 15 bases between them. The V gene's germline CDR1 is SQVTM and CDR2 ANQGSEA. There are 15 residues in the CDR3.

This clonotype was found a few times. The V call is TRBV6-2 or TRBV6-3, the J call TRBJ1-5; TRBD1 aligns across 7 bases. Germline-derived CDR1 and CDR2 are MNHEY and SVGEGT. V shed 5 bases, J shed 4 bases, and the junction held 14 bases outside the gene matches. The CDR3 length is 17 residues. This chain's CDR3 is CASSSHLTGFGNQPQHF. CDR3 bases: TGTGCCAGCAGTAGCCACCTGACAGGGTTTGGGAATCAGCCCCAGCATTTT.

The J gene is TRBJ2-5, the V gene TRBV6-5; TRBD2 agrees at 7 bases. The germline V gene encodes CDR1 MNHEY and CDR2 SVGAGI. The CDR3 contains 13 residues. The V and J ends lost 2 bases and 7 bases, in that order; junction bases with no gene match: 4. CDR3 loop: CASSYSPGGTQYF. CDR3 nucleotides: TGTGCCAGCAGTTACAGTCCGGGGGGGACCCAGTACTTC.

The chain has TRBV15 and TRBJ1-3; D not certain. Looked up from germline, CDR1 is LNHNV and CDR2 is YYDKDF (reference sequence). Trimming shortened V by 3 bases and J by 4 bases, and 7 bases separated the two germline ends. The CDR3 is 13 amino acids. CDR3 loop: CATSSWQGNTIYF. In DNA, the CDR3 is TGTGCCACCAGCAGCTGGCAGGGAAACACCATATATTTT.

J is TRBJ1-5 and V is TRBV18, with a weak D call TRBD1 (5 bases). The CDR3 has 18 amino acids. The V gene lost 3 bases and the J gene lost 0 bases, with 18 bases spanning the gap. The V gene's germline CDR1 is KGHSH and CDR2 LQKENI. DNA for the CDR3: TGTGCCAGCTCACCCCGGGGACTGAGGATTAATAGCAATCAGCCCCAGCATTTT. It is translated as CASSPRGLRINSNQPQHF.

This clonotype was detected only a few times. J is TRBJ1-6 and V is TRBV20-1, with a possible D match to TRBD1 (5 bases). The CDR3 extends over 14 amino acids. Trimming cost V 4 bases and J 9 bases, with 16 bases left between them. The germline CDR1 and CDR2 sequences are DFQATT and SNEGSKA (reference sequence). The DNA of the CDR3 is TGCAGTGCTAACAGGAGACCAGAGACTTCACCCCTCCACTTT. Translation: CSANRRPETSPLHF.

This chain uses TRBV7-2 with TRBJ2-5, with 9 bases identical to TRBD1. This CDR3 has 19 amino acids. Germline V lookup: CDR1 SGHTA, CDR2 FQGNSA. After removal of 1 base from V and 5 bases from J, the junction contained 17 bases not matched to a gene. The CDR3 spells CASSLGSTATGGGRETQYF. The CDR3 bases are TGTGCCAGCAGCTTAGGGTCCACGGCTACAGGGGGCGGACGCGAGACCCAGTACTTC.

The rearrangement uses TRBV27 and TRBJ1-2; tentative D call: TRBD1 (5 bases). Germline CDR1 is MNHEY and CDR2 is SMNVEV (reference sequence). The CDR3 covers 13 residues. V was trimmed by 6 bases and J by 4 bases, leaving 12 bases between them. CDR3 amino acids: CASRPTGTYGYTF. The CDR3 region has the DNA TGTGCCAGCAGGCCTACAGGAACCTATGGCTACACCTTC.

This clonotype is labeled as medium-sized. The chain joins TRBV6-5 to TRBJ1-1; D not resolved. The germline CDR1 and CDR2 sequences are MNHEY and SVGAGI. This CDR3 region has 14 residues. V gave up 0 bases and J gave up 7 bases, with 12 bases separating them. CDR3 sequence (DNA): TGTGCCAGCAGTTACTCGATCGAGGGAGGTGAAGCTTTCTTT. Amino acids: CASSYSIEGGEAFF.

The chain employs TRBV19 and TRBJ1-2; possibly TRBD1 for D (5 bases). Trimming left V 5 bases short and J 5 bases short, with 15 bases between. CDR3 length: 14 residues. Germline V gene lookup returns CDR1 LNHDA and CDR2 SQIVND (reference sequence). CDR3 in DNA: TGTGCCAGTAGTCCCCGGGAGGGGCTGTATGGCTACACCTTC. The encoded protein is CASSPREGLYGYTF.

This chain connects TRBV6-5 to TRBJ1-1, with D perhaps TRBD1 (5 bases). Trimming took 0 bases from V and 4 from J, leaving 9 bases between them. Germline CDR1 reads MNHEY; CDR2 reads SVGAGI. The CDR3 extends over 14 amino acids. In nucleotides, the CDR3 is TGTGCCAGCAGTTACTCGTCCGGGGGCACTGAAGCTTTCTTT. This gives the protein CASSYSSGGTEAFF.

The chain uses TRBV20-1 and TRBJ1-2; 10 bases fit TRBD1. With 6 bases clipped from V and 8 bases from J, the junction kept 6 bases outside the gene matches. Germline V CDR1 and CDR2: DFQATT, SNEGSKA (reference sequence). This CDR3 region has 12 residues. The CDR3 sequence is CSAGTGAEGYTF. The CDR3, as DNA: TGCAGTGCAGGGACAGGGGCTGAGGGCTACACCTTC.

In its sample, this clonotype was seen a few times. The chain combines TRBV18 with TRBJ2-5; 8 positions match TRBD1. V lost 3 bases to trimming and J lost 4 bases; unmatched junction nucleotides: 1. This CDR3 has 13 amino acids. Germline V CDR1 and CDR2: KGHSH, LQKENI. In DNA, the CDR3 is TGTGCCAGCTCACCGGACAGGGCAGAGACCCAGTACTTC. Translating it yields CASSPDRAETQYF.

J is TRBJ1-3 and V is TRBV20-1, with D possibly being TRBD1 (5 bases). Trimming took off 0 bases at V and 8 bases at J, with 14 bases between the two ends. The CDR3 is 14 residues long. Germline V gene lookup returns CDR1 DFQATT and CDR2 SNEGSKA (reference sequence). The CDR3: CSARDPREGHTIYF. DNA of the CDR3: TGCAGTGCTAGAGATCCTCGGGAGGGGCACACCATATATTTT.

This sequence joins TRBV5-1 and TRBJ1-2; D gene uncertain. In germline, CDR1 is SGHRS, CDR2 YFSETQ. CDR3 size: 12 residues. V lost 0 bases and J lost 7, with 7 bases in between. DNA for the CDR3: TGCGCCAGCAGCTTGGAGTCTGTTGGCTACACCTTC. The encoded protein is CASSLESVGYTF. The whole variable domain, remainder taken from reference TRBV5-1 and TRBJ1-2, is KAGVTQTPRYLIKTRGQQVTLSCSPISGHRSVSWYQQTPGQGLQFLFEYFSETQRNKGNFPGRFSGRQFSNSRSEMNVSTLELGDSALYLCASSLESVGYTFGSGTRLTVV.

This clonotype was observed once. This chain uses TRBV19 with TRBJ1-2; maybe TRBD1 (5 bases). Germline CDR1 is LNHDA and CDR2 is SQIVND (reference sequence). The V and J ends lost 5 bases and 2 bases respectively, with 15 bases between them. CDR3 length: 15 amino acids. This chain's CDR3 is CASSPVHRDNYGYTF. CDR3 nucleotide sequence: TGTGCCAGTAGTCCCGTTCACCGGGACAACTATGGCTACACCTTC.

This clonotype appeared a few times. The gene calls are TRBV15 and TRBJ1-5; no firm D call. The CDR3 covers 15 residues. Germline assignment: CDR1 LNHNV and CDR2 YYDKDF (reference sequence). Trimming stripped 0 bases from V and 3 bases from J, with 9 bases between. CDR3 sequence: CATSRDLGVNQPQHF. The CDR3 DNA sequence: TGTGCCACCAGCAGAGATCTCGGTGTCAATCAGCCCCAGCATTTT.

The V call is TRBV29-1, the J call TRBJ1-2; 9 bases are shared with TRBD1. Germline V gene lookup returns CDR1 SQVTM and CDR2 ANQGSEA. V gave up 1 base and J gave up 0 bases; unmatched junction bases: 3. The CDR3 totals 15 residues. The CDR3 DNA sequence: TGCAGCGTTGAAGGATGGACAGGGGCTAACTATGGCTACACCTTC. Translating gives CSVEGWTGANYGYTF.

This clonotype was detected only a few times. The V gene is TRBV11-2, the J gene TRBJ1-2; a possible D gene is TRBD1 (6 bases). Germline V gene data show CDR1 as SGHAT and CDR2 as FQNNGV. The CDR3 loop spans 17 amino acids. V shed 4 bases and J shed 4 bases, with 22 bases lying between them. The CDR3 spells CASSSRGTRGWVYGYTF. The CDR3 coding sequence is TGTGCCAGCAGCTCCCGAGGGACCAGGGGATGGGTCTATGGCTACACCTTC.

The chain combines TRBV6-2 or TRBV6-3 with TRBJ1-5; no clear D. The V and J ends lost 2 bases and 6 bases respectively, with 8 bases between them. CDR1 and CDR2 from the germline V gene are MNHEY and SVGEGT. The CDR3 extends over 13 amino acids. In DNA, the CDR3 is TGTGCCAGCAGTTACGTAAATCCTCAGCCCCAGCATTTT. It specifies CASSYVNPQPQHF.

The V gene is TRBV28, the J gene TRBJ1-5; 11 bases match TRBD1. The V and J ends lost 7 bases and 5 bases, in that order; junction bases with no gene match: 4. The CDR3 sequence is 14 residues long. Germline V gene lookup returns CDR1 MDHEN and CDR2 SYDVKM. The chain's CDR3 is CASKPGQGDQPQHF. In nucleotides, the CDR3 is TGTGCCAGCAAACCGGGACAGGGGGATCAGCCCCAGCATTTT.

The J gene is TRBJ1-2, the V gene TRBV7-6, with 7 nucleotides matching TRBD1. V shed 2 bases and J 3 bases; nucleotides not matched to a gene: 15. This CDR3 region has 18 residues. The germline CDR1 and CDR2 sequences are SGHVS and FNYEAQ. The CDR3: CASSLSEGRGDLDYGYTF. Written as DNA, the CDR3 is TGTGCCAGCAGCTTATCAGAGGGCAGGGGGGACTTAGACTATGGCTACACCTTC.

This clonotype was seen a handful of times. The chain combines TRBV27 with TRBJ1-1, with unresolved D. The CDR3 consists of 13 residues. Trimming pared 5 bases from V and 6 bases from J, leaving 13 bases between. Germline V gives CDR1 MNHEY, CDR2 SMNVEV (reference sequence). CDR3 protein: CASSRTIPPEAFF. The CDR3 DNA reads TGTGCCAGCAGTAGAACGATCCCCCCTGAAGCTTTCTTT.

This CDR3 is CASSSNSPLHF. The CDR3 region has the DNA TGTGCCAGCAGTAGTAATTCACCCCTCCACTTT. The chain recombines TRBV28 with TRBJ1-6; D is ambiguous. V was pared by 5 bases and J by 6 bases, with 2 bases between. Germline CDR1 reads MDHEN; CDR2 reads SYDVKM. This CDR3 has 11 residues.

This clonotype was counted once. This chain connects TRBV20-1 to TRBJ1-1, with 9 bases lining up with TRBD1. CDR1 and CDR2 from the germline V gene are DFQATT and SNEGSKA (reference sequence). The J segment lost 5 bases and the V segment lost 8 bases, leaving 12 bases of the junction unmatched. The CDR3 is 14 residues long. CDR3 DNA: TGCAGTTCCTGGACAGGGGCCACTATGACTGAAGCTTTCTTT. It is translated as CSSWTGATMTEAFF.

To note about this clonotype: Relative to the germline gene, one junction end is altered; a read error may explain this. The rearrangement uses TRBV11-3 and TRBJ2-7, with 11 bases fitting TRBD2. Looked up from germline, CDR1 is SGHNT and CDR2 is YENEEA. The CDR3 runs to 13 residues. In DNA form, the CDR3 reads TGTGCCAGCAGCGCTACTAGCGGGAGTCCTCGCCACTTC. This sequence encodes CASSATSGSPRHF.

This chain connects TRBV28 to TRBJ1-2; no clear D. Trimming cost V 8 bases and J 0 bases, with 16 bases left between them. Germline-derived CDR1 and CDR2 are MDHEN and SYDVKM. This CDR3 has 15 residues. The DNA for the CDR3 is TGTGCCAGCTCTACGTACGGCTCAGCTAACTATGGCTACACCTTC. Translating it yields CASSTYGSANYGYTF.

The chain couples TRBV2 to TRBJ1-1; D may be TRBD1 (5 bases). The length of the CDR3 is 12 residues. Germline CDR1 SNHLY, CDR2 FYNNEI. V lost 7 bases, J lost 4 bases, and 10 bases lay in between. CDR3 nucleotide sequence: TGTGCCAGCATGGGAGGGGTCACTGAAGCTTTCTTT. It specifies CASMGGVTEAFF. The variable domain in full, completed from reference TRBV2 and TRBJ1-1, reads EPEVTQTPSHQVTQMGQEVILRCVPISNHLYFYWYRQILGQKVEFLVSFYNNEISEKSEIFDDQFSVERPDGSNFTLKIRSTKLEDSAMYFCASMGGVTEAFFGQGTRLTVV.

This clonotype turned up a few times. The V and J genes are TRBV6-2 or TRBV6-3 and TRBJ2-3; 7 positions match TRBD2. The length of the CDR3 is 16 residues. Germline V gives CDR1 MNHEY, CDR2 SVGEGT. With 6 bases clipped from V and 6 bases from J, the junction kept 15 bases outside the gene matches. The CDR3 region is CASRSVFKRGGDTQYF. The CDR3 DNA follows: TGTGCCAGCAGGAGCGTTTTCAAGCGGGGCGGGGATACGCAGTATTTT.

The chain joins TRBV20-1 to TRBJ2-5; D might be TRBD2 (5 bases). There are 14 residues in the CDR3. V was cut by 6 bases and J by 3 bases, with 17 bases left in between. Germline-derived CDR1 and CDR2 are DFQATT and SNEGSKA (reference sequence). Here the CDR3 DNA reads TGCAGTGCCAAAGCAGTAGCGCGCAAAGAGACCCAGTACTTC. This gives the protein CSAKAVARKETQYF.

The J gene is TRBJ2-7, the V gene TRBV28; TRBD2 matches at 9 bases. The CDR3 is made up of 16 amino acids. The germline CDR1 and CDR2 sequences are MDHEN and SYDVKM. Trimming took 7 bases from V and 0 from J; bases not matched to a gene: 10. The CDR3 DNA sequence: TGTGCCAGCATCTCTGGGGGGACTAGCATCTCCTACGAGCAGTACTTC. It codes for CASISGGTSISYEQYF.